Following are 16 T cell receptor beta chains from one sample sequenced in a study of blood T cells in healthy people across ages. The authors ran a second PCR of about 6 to 11 cycles using a sample-barcoded 5' primer and a J-beta primer mix. TCRdb used MiXCR to reprocess the 5' RACE reads, holding one entry per CDR3 protein. The sample has about 970,000 distinct CDR3 sequences; roughly half are singletons. Sequencing input: blood. These receptors all come from a woman aged 55-75 years in good health.

This clonotype came up a few times. V is TRBV12-3 or TRBV12-4 and J is TRBJ1-1, with D maybe TRBD1 (6 bases). The CDR3 runs 13 residues. V was trimmed by 6 bases and J by 0 bases, leaving 8 bases between them. CDR3 nucleotide sequence: TGTGCCAGCAGAACAGGGATGAACACTGAAGCTTTCTTT. Translating it yields CASRTGMNTEAFF.

The chain recombines TRBV20-1 with TRBJ2-3; D assignment may be TRBD1 or TRBD2 (5 bases each). Germline assignment: CDR1 DFQATT and CDR2 SNEGSKA (reference sequence). V was cut by 0 bases and J by 9 bases, with 16 bases left in between. This CDR3 has 14 amino acids. The CDR3 here is CSARDYDRWGTQYF. CDR3 in DNA: TGCAGTGCTAGAGACTACGACCGGTGGGGGACGCAGTATTTT.

A remark on this clonotype: One end of the junction does not line up with germline, which may come from a read error. The chain uses TRBV7-2 and TRBJ1-5, with D maybe TRBD1 (5 bases). Germline values: CDR1 SGHTA, CDR2 FQGNSA. The CDR3 sequence is 16 residues long. The CDR3 bases are TGCGCCAGCAGCCCCCGGGGCCCGAATAGCAATCAGCCCCAGCATTTT. Protein: CASSPRGPNSNQPQHF.

The chain recombines TRBV20-1 with TRBJ2-2, with D possibly matching TRBD1 (6 bases). The V end lost 3 bases, the J end lost 0 bases, and 11 bases lay between the germline ends. This CDR3 contains 15 residues. Per the germline V gene, CDR1 is DFQATT and CDR2 is SNEGSKA (reference sequence). The CDR3, as DNA: TGCAGTGCTAGGGGACACCGAACGAACACCGGGGAGCTGTTTTTT. Residues: CSARGHRTNTGELFF.

This clonotype has just one count. The chain couples TRBV29-1 to TRBJ2-7; D might be TRBD1 or TRBD2, each matching 5 bases. The V end was cut by 4 bases, the J end by 0 bases, with 10 bases between. The CDR3 covers 13 residues. Germline V gives CDR1 SQVTM, CDR2 ANQGSEA. CDR3 in amino acids: CSVVLGPSYEQYF. The DNA of the CDR3 is TGCAGCGTTGTACTGGGACCCTCCTACGAGCAGTACTTC.

This clonotype was seen many times. The chain links TRBV20-1 to TRBJ2-3; 8 nucleotides match TRBD2. The CDR3 length is 17 residues. J gave up 1 base and V 0 bases, and 9 bases lay outside the gene matches. Germline V gene sequence: CDR1 DFQATT, CDR2 SNEGSKA (reference sequence). The DNA of the CDR3 is TGCAGTGCTAGAGATCTCCAAGGAGCGGGGGGCACAGATACGCAGTATTTT. As protein: CSARDLQGAGGTDTQYF.

The chain has TRBV28 and TRBJ2-1, with D perhaps matching TRBD2 (7 bases). The CDR3 spans 13 residues. The germline V gene has CDR1 MDHEN and CDR2 SYDVKM. Trimming left V 6 bases short and J 15 bases short, with 21 bases between. As DNA, the CDR3 is TGTGCCAGCAGGGGGGGCAGCTGGGAGGGCCCGTTCTTC. It yields the protein CASRGGSWEGPFF. Drawing the rest from reference TRBV28 and TRBJ2-1, the complete variable domain is DVKVTQSSRYLVKRTGEKVFLECVQDMDHENMFWYRQDPGLGLRLIYFSYDVKMKEKGDIPEGYSVSREKKERFSLILESASTNQTSMYLCASRGGSWEGPFFGPGTRLTVL.

The CDR3 protein is CASSLALWEEINEKLFF. DNA for the CDR3: TGTGCCAGCAGCTTAGCGCTTTGGGAGGAGATTAATGAAAAACTGTTTTTT. The rearrangement joins TRBV7-8 to TRBJ1-4; D gene uncertain. Trimming pared 0 bases from V and 4 bases from J, leaving 15 bases between. The CDR3 length is 17 residues. Germline V gives CDR1 SGHVS, CDR2 FQNEAQ. The entire variable domain, with the rest obtained from reference TRBV7-8 and TRBJ1-4, is as follows: GAGVSQSPRYKVAKRGQDVALRCDPISGHVSLFWYQQALGQGPEFLTYFQNEAQLDKSGLPSDRFFAERPEGSVSTLKIQRTQQEDSAVYLCASSLALWEEINEKLFFGSGTQLSVL.

Worth noting for this clonotype: The junction differs from germline at one of its ends, possibly a read error. The chain links TRBV4-1 to TRBJ2-7; D is perhaps TRBD2 (6 bases). CDR1 MGHRA and CDR2 YSYEKL come from the germline V gene. The CDR3 consists of 14 residues. CDR3 coding DNA: TGCGCCAGCAGCCAGGGAGGCGGACTCTACGAGCGGTACTTC. This translates into CASSQGGGLYERYF.

V is TRBV2 and J is TRBJ1-2; 7 bases align to TRBD1. The V gene end was trimmed by 0 bases and the J gene end by 8 bases; junction bases not matched to a gene: 15. The CDR3 covers 17 residues. Germline assignment: CDR1 SNHLY and CDR2 FYNNEI. CDR3 in amino acids: CASSEALLRDSSWGYTF. The CDR3 DNA is TGTGCCAGCAGTGAAGCGCTTCTTAGGGACAGCTCCTGGGGCTACACCTTC.

CDR3 in DNA: TGCAGCGTTGCCCGGGACAGTCCCCACTCGGGGGCCAACGTCCTGACTTTC. This encodes CSVARDSPHSGANVLTF. The rearrangement uses TRBV29-1 and TRBJ2-6; TRBD1 matches 7 bases. The CDR3 spans 17 residues. Losses at the gene ends were 4 bases for V and 4 bases for J; bases not matched to a gene: 13. Germline CDR1 reads SQVTM; CDR2 reads ANQGSEA.

The chain couples TRBV2 to TRBJ1-5; D is undetermined. The V end was cut by 3 bases, the J end by 4 bases, with 7 bases between. The germline CDR1 and CDR2 sequences are SNHLY and FYNNEI. This CDR3 is 13 amino acids long. CDR3 region: CASSDEGNQPQHF. DNA of the CDR3: TGTGCCAGCAGTGACGAGGGTAATCAGCCCCAGCATTTT.

A word on this clonotype: One junction end does not reproduce the germline sequence, and a read error may be involved. This chain uses TRBV12-3 or TRBV12-4 with TRBJ2-1; 7 nucleotides align to TRBD2. The CDR3 contains 13 residues. CDR3 bases: TGTGCGAGCAGTACGACCGGGGGGAGTGAGCAGTTCTTC. Its translation: CASSTTGGSEQFF.

The V and J genes are TRBV20-1 and TRBJ2-5; the match to TRBD1 covers 7 bases. Judging by the DNA end, TRBJ2-7 fits better; the J call may be wrong. CDR3 length equals 15 residues. CDR1 is DFQATT and CDR2 is SNEGSKA in the germline V gene (reference sequence). CDR3 region: CSARVPRQGEYEQYF. CDR3 sequence (DNA): TGCAGTGCTAGGGTCCCCCGACAGGGCGAGTACGAGCAGTACTTC.

This clonotype was picked up a small number of times. The chain uses TRBV7-2 and TRBJ2-1; D unresolved. V lost 5 bases and J lost 10, with 15 bases in between. CDR3 length: 13 amino acids. The germline gives CDR1 SGHTA, CDR2 FQGNSA. The CDR3 sequence is CASSTTSEGEQFF. The CDR3 region has the DNA TGTGCCAGCAGCACCACCTCGGAAGGCGAGCAGTTCTTC.

In this sample, this clonotype turned up a few times. This chain connects TRBV4-2 to TRBJ2-5; D not resolved. V was trimmed by 5 bases and J by 4 bases, leaving 26 bases between them. This CDR3 is 18 amino acids long. Looked up from germline, CDR1 is LGHNA and CDR2 is YNFKEQ. CDR3 nucleotide sequence: TGTGCCAGCAGCGACGATAGACGGCGAGAAAGGAAGCGAGAGACCCAGTACTTC. The encoded protein is CASSDDRRRERKRETQYF.